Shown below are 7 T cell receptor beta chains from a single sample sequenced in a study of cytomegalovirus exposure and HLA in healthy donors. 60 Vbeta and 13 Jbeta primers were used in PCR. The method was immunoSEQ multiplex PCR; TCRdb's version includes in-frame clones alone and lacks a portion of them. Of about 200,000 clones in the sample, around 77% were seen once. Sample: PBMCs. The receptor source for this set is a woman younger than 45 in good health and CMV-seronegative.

The CDR3 loop reads CASSGQGGDTEAFF. For the CDR3, the DNA is TGTGCCAGCAGCGGACAGGGGGGGGACACTGAAGCTTTCTTT. The gene calls are TRBV7-9 and TRBJ1-1; 10 positions agree with TRBD1. This CDR3 is built from 14 residues. Per germline, CDR1 SEHNR and CDR2 FQNEAQ (reference sequence). V lost 5 bases, J lost 3 bases, and 3 bases stayed unmatched.

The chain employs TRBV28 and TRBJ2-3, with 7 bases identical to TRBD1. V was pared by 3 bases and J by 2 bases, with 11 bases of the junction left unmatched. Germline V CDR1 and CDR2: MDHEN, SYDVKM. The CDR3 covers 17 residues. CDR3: CASSFSFLTGPTDTQYF. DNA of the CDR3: TGTGCCAGCAGTTTCTCTTTCTTGACAGGGCCCACAGATACGCAGTATTTT.

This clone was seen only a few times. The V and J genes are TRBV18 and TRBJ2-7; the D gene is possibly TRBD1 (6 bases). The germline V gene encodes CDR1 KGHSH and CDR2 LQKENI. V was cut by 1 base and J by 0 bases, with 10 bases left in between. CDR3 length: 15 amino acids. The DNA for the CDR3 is TGTGCCAGCTCACCACGTACAGGGAACTCCTACGAGCAGTACTTC. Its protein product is CASSPRTGNSYEQYF.

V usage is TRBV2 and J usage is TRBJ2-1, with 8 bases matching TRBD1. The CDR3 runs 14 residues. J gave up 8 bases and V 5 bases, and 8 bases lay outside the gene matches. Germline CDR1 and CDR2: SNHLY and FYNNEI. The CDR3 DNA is TGTGCCAGCAGTTGGACAGGGCGAGAAGATGAGCAGTTCTTC. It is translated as CASSWTGREDEQFF. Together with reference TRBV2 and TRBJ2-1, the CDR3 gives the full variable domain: EPEVTQTPSHQVTQMGQEVILRCVPISNHLYFYWYRQILGQKVEFLVSFYNNEISEKSEIFDDQFSVERPDGSNFTLKIRSTKLEDSAMYFCASSWTGREDEQFFGPGTRLTVL.

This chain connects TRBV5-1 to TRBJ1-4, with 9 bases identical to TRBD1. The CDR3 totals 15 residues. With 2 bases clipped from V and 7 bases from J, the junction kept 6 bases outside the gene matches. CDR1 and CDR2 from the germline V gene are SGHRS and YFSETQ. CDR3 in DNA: TGCGCCAGCAGCTTTCTGGGACAGGGAGCTGAAAAACTGTTTTTT. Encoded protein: CASSFLGQGAEKLFF. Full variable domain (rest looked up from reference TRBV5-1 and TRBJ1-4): KAGVTQTPRYLIKTRGQQVTLSCSPISGHRSVSWYQQTPGQGLQFLFEYFSETQRNKGNFPGRFSGRQFSNSRSEMNVSTLELGDSALYLCASSFLGQGAEKLFFGSGTQLSVL.

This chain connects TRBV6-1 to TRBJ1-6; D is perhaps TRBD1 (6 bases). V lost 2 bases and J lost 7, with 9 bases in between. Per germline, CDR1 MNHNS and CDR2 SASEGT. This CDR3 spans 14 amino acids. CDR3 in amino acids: CASSEYTGNSPLHF. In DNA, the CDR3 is TGTGCCAGCAGTGAATACACAGGGAATTCACCCCTCCACTTT.

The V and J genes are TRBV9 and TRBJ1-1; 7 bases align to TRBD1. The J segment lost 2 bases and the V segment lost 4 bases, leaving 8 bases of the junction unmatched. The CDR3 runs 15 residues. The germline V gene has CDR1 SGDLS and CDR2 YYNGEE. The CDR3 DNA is TGTGCCAGCAGCCCGGGACAGTGGGGTAACACTGAAGCTTTCTTT. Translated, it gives CASSPGQWGNTEAFF.